The clone carrying this TCR beta chain was detected ten times or more. Template-switch 5'RACE cDNA synthesis added a 10-nucleotide unique molecular identifier. Sequencing runs each yielded over 160 million TCR-beta sequences from 15-18 subjects. In TCRdb, the 5' RACE reads were re-called with MiXCR into one record per CDR3 protein. The sample contains about 90,000 distinct CDR3 sequences, about 12% of which appear only once. The data belong to a study of neurological immune-mediated disorders. Time point meaning: longitudinal time-point 2. Looked up from germline, CDR1 is DFQATT and CDR2 is SNEGSKA (reference sequence). The CDR3 contains 13 residues. The V end was cut by 1 base, the J end by 2 bases, with 9 bases between.

Sequencing input: PBMCs. The TCR comes from a female donor with HTLV-1-associated myelopathy (HAM/TSP). The chain is built from TRBV20-1 and TRBJ2-7; D gene ambiguous. The CDR3 region has the DNA TGCAGTGCTAGAGGAGACACTACCTACGAGCAGTACTTC. As protein: CSARGDTTYEQYF.